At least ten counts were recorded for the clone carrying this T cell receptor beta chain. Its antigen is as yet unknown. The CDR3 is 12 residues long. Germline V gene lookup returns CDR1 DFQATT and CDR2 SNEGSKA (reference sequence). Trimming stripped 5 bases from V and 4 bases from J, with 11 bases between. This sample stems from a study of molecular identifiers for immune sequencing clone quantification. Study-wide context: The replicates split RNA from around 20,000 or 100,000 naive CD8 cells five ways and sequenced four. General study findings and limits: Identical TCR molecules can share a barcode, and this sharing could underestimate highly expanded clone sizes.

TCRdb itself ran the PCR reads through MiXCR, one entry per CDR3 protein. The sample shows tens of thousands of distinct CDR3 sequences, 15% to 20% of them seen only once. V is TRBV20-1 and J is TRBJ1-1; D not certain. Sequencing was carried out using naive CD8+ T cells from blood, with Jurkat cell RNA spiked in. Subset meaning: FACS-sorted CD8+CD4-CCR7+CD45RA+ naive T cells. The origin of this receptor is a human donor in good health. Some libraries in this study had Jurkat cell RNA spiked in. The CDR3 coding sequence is TGCAGTGCTGGAAGGACGGGCACTGAAGCTTTCTTT. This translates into CSAGRTGTEAFF.